These 31 T cell receptor beta chains came from one sample sequenced in a study of TIL therapy for anti-PD-1-resistant metastatic lung cancer. The immunoSEQ assay was v3. Method: immunoSEQ multiplex PCR; TCRdb's copy keeps in-frame clones and lacks some. This sample carries some 20,000 clones, over 75% of them seen once, and the ten largest clones take under 8%. The time point: pre-treatment sample, taken before nivolumab and TIL therapy. Sequencing was performed on blood, taken at baseline. The receptors come from a person aged 25 to 85 with non-small cell lung cancer.

The V call is TRBV12-5, the J call TRBJ1-3; D is ambiguous. CDR1 and CDR2 (germline): LGHNT, FRNRAP. Between the trimmed V and J ends, which lost 6 bases and 4 bases, there was a span of 13 bases. The CDR3 is 14 residues long. This CDR3 reads CASGTYPGGNTIYF. For the CDR3, the DNA is TGTGCTAGTGGCACTTACCCGGGAGGAAACACCATATATTTT. The full variable domain, with the rest looked up from reference TRBV12-5 and TRBJ1-3, is DARVTQTPRHKVTEMGQEVTMRCQPILGHNTVFWYRQTMMQGLELLAYFRNRAPLDDSGMPKDRFSAEMPDATLATLKIQPSEPRDSAVYFCASGTYPGGNTIYFGEGSWLTVV.

The chain has TRBV5-6 and TRBJ1-1; D is unresolved. Germline CDR1 reads SGHDT; CDR2 reads YYEEEE. V gave up 2 bases and J gave up 6 bases, with 14 bases separating them. The CDR3 is 14 residues long. The CDR3: CASSFLAERAEAFF. The CDR3, as DNA: TGTGCCAGCAGCTTCCTTGCCGAACGAGCTGAAGCTTTCTTT.

The sample holds one count of this clone. The chain is built from TRBV7-6 and TRBJ1-1, with 7 positions matching TRBD1. Germline V gene lookup returns CDR1 SGHVS and CDR2 FNYEAQ. J was trimmed by 4 bases and V by 2 bases; bases with no gene match: 4. The CDR3 is 14 residues long. Written as DNA, the CDR3 is TGTGCCAGCAGCTTAAACAGGGGAGGCACTGAAGCTTTCTTT. Translated, it gives CASSLNRGGTEAFF.

The chain has TRBV5-4 and TRBJ1-2, with TRBD1 matching over 8 bases. Germline V gene lookup returns CDR1 SGHNT and CDR2 YYREEE (reference sequence). V lost 3 bases to trimming and J lost 4 bases; unmatched junction nucleotides: 2. The CDR3 has 13 residues. CDR3 bases: TGTGCCAGCAGCTCCGACAGGGGCTATGGCTACACCTTC. Its translation is CASSSDRGYGYTF.

This clone has just a few counts. V is TRBV2 and J is TRBJ1-5, with 7 bases identical to TRBD1. V gave up 8 bases and J gave up 8 bases; unmatched junction bases: 9. Germline CDR1 is SNHLY and CDR2 is FYNNEI. The CDR3 has 13 residues. The CDR3 region is CASQGGNGKPQHF. CDR3 DNA sequence: TGTGCCAGCCAGGGGGGGAATGGGAAGCCCCAGCATTTT.

The chain links TRBV28 to TRBJ1-2; no definite D call. Germline V gene sequence: CDR1 MDHEN, CDR2 SYDVKM. V was clipped by 8 bases and J by 0 bases, with 7 bases between them. The CDR3 is 12 amino acids. CDR3 coding DNA: TGTGCCAGCGGCCCGGCTAACTATGGCTACACCTTC. The encoded protein is CASGPANYGYTF.

V and J are TRBV2 and TRBJ2-2; D not certain. Germline CDR1 reads SNHLY; CDR2 reads FYNNEI. The germline V and J ends were trimmed by 4 bases and 6 bases, with 6 bases remaining between them. The CDR3 is 12 residues long. The CDR3 nucleotides read TGTGCCAGCAGTGCTTTGGCCGGGGAGCTGTTTTTT. Protein sequence: CASSALAGELFF.

The gene calls are TRBV7-9 and TRBJ2-1; TRBD2 agrees at 12 bases. CDR1 and CDR2 from the germline V gene are SEHNR and FQNEAQ (reference sequence). This CDR3 region has 15 residues. Trimming took 6 bases from V and 4 from J; bases not matched to a gene: 4. The CDR3 here is CASRRTSGVYNEQFF. The CDR3 DNA sequence: TGTGCCAGCAGACGGACTAGCGGGGTATACAATGAGCAGTTCTTC.

V is TRBV7-2 and J is TRBJ2-7, with D possibly being TRBD1 or TRBD2 (6 bases each). This CDR3 has 13 residues. CDR1 SGHTA and CDR2 FQGNSA come from the germline V gene. V was clipped by 8 bases and J by 2 bases, with 13 bases between them. The CDR3 here is CASSGGLPYEQYF. For the CDR3, the DNA is TGTGCCAGCTCCGGGGGCCTCCCCTACGAGCAGTACTTC.

This chain links TRBV28 with TRBJ2-3; D possibly corresponds to TRBD2 (5 bases). The V and J ends lost 5 bases and 4 bases respectively, with 16 bases between them. The germline V gene encodes CDR1 MDHEN and CDR2 SYDVKM. This CDR3 contains 15 residues. CDR3: CASSPPGLKADTQYF. The CDR3, as DNA: TGTGCCAGCAGTCCCCCCGGACTTAAGGCAGATACGCAGTATTTT. Full variable domain (outside the CDR3, taken from reference TRBV28 and TRBJ2-3): DVKVTQSSRYLVKRTGEKVFLECVQDMDHENMFWYRQDPGLGLRLIYFSYDVKMKEKGDIPEGYSVSREKKERFSLILESASTNQTSMYLCASSPPGLKADTQYFGPGTRLTVL.

This rearrangement joins TRBV19 to TRBJ2-1; 10 positions agree with TRBD2. The CDR3 length is 19 residues. Per germline, CDR1 LNHDA and CDR2 SQIVND (reference sequence). V was clipped by 6 bases and J by 0 bases; unmatched bases: 14. For the CDR3, the DNA is TGTGCCAGTAGCAGGACTAGCGGACCTGGAACAGCCTCCTACAATGAGCAGTTCTTC. It codes for CASSRTSGPGTASYNEQFF.

The V gene is TRBV5-6, the J gene TRBJ2-3, with a possible D match to TRBD2 (5 bases). The CDR3 consists of 15 residues. Trimming took off 4 bases at V and 4 bases at J, with 16 bases between the two ends. Per the germline V gene, CDR1 is SGHDT and CDR2 is YYEEEE. The CDR3 is CASSPFWFSADTQYF. In DNA, the CDR3 is TGTGCCAGCAGCCCCTTTTGGTTTAGCGCAGATACGCAGTATTTT.

V gene TRBV27 combines with J gene TRBJ2-3; D is perhaps TRBD1 or TRBD2 (5 bases each). V was clipped by 8 bases and J by 10 bases, with 19 bases between them. Germline assignment: CDR1 MNHEY and CDR2 SMNVEV (reference sequence). The length of the CDR3 is 13 residues. CDR3: CASAYRDPKSQYF. Here the CDR3 DNA reads TGTGCCAGCGCCTATCGGGACCCTAAATCGCAGTATTTT.

J is TRBJ1-1 and V is TRBV29-1; D gene unclear. V lost 2 bases, J lost 6 bases, and 10 bases lay in between. Looked up from germline, CDR1 is SQVTM and CDR2 is ANQGSEA. The CDR3 runs to 12 residues. This CDR3 is CSVEMLEPEAFF. CDR3 DNA sequence: TGCAGCGTTGAAATGCTTGAACCTGAAGCTTTCTTT.

This chain uses TRBV5-4 with TRBJ2-1, with D perhaps TRBD1 (6 bases). Germline V gives CDR1 SGHNT, CDR2 YYREEE (reference sequence). The V and J ends lost 5 bases and 4 bases respectively, with 22 bases between them. This CDR3 is built from 17 residues. The CDR3 DNA is TGTGCCAGCAGAGGTGGGCAGGGGAACTGGGTATACAATGAGCAGTTCTTC. This sequence encodes CASRGGQGNWVYNEQFF.

This clone came up once. This chain uses TRBV6-5 with TRBJ1-3; the match to TRBD1 covers 10 bases. The CDR3 extends over 14 amino acids. V lost 6 bases, J lost 4 bases, and 3 bases stayed unmatched. CDR1 MNHEY and CDR2 SVGAGI come from the germline V gene. CDR3 sequence: CASRGTGEGNTIYF. Written as DNA, the CDR3 is TGTGCCAGCAGAGGGACAGGGGAAGGAAACACCATATATTTT.

This chain links TRBV11-3 with TRBJ2-1, with D unclear. Per germline, CDR1 SGHNT and CDR2 YENEEA. This CDR3 region has 14 residues. The V gene lost 1 base and the J gene lost 4 bases, with 8 bases spanning the gap. CDR3 nucleotides: TGTGCCAGCAGCTTAGCAGCAGCTTACAATGAGCAGTTCTTC. Translating it yields CASSLAAAYNEQFF.

The chain combines TRBV5-6 with TRBJ2-1; TRBD2 matches 8 bases. This CDR3 has 15 residues. CDR1 and CDR2 (germline): SGHDT, YYEEEE. Trimming took 2 bases from V and 8 from J; bases not matched to a gene: 9. In DNA form, the CDR3 reads TGTGCCAGCAGCTTTTTTGGCGGGGGGTATTATGAGCAGTTCTTC. This codes for CASSFFGGGYYEQFF.

J is TRBJ1-2 and V is TRBV11-1; D unclear. Germline values: CDR1 SGHAT, CDR2 FQDESV (reference sequence). There are 16 residues in the CDR3. With 0 bases removed from V and 4 bases from J, the gap between germline ends came to 15 bases. The CDR3 DNA sequence: TGTGCCAGCAGCTTAGCGGGTAGACGGGGATTCTATGGCTACACCTTC. It translates to CASSLAGRRGFYGYTF.

This clone was recorded a few times. This chain joins TRBV27 and TRBJ2-7; TRBD1 agrees at 8 bases. The CDR3 has 15 residues. V shed 1 base and J 5 bases; nucleotides not matched to a gene: 7. Germline values: CDR1 MNHEY, CDR2 SMNVEV (reference sequence). CDR3 protein: CASSLLGTGGHEQYF. CDR3 nucleotides: TGTGCCAGCAGTTTATTAGGTACAGGGGGTCACGAGCAGTACTTC.

The V gene is TRBV7-3, the J gene TRBJ2-5; no clear D gene. The V end lost 1 base, the J end lost 5 bases, and 11 bases lay between the germline ends. Germline CDR1 SGHTA, CDR2 FQGTGA. The CDR3 spans 14 residues. CDR3 sequence reads: CASSLSGRRETQYF. CDR3 DNA sequence: TGTGCCAGCAGCTTAAGCGGTAGACGGGAGACCCAGTACTTC.

The V and J genes are TRBV7-9 and TRBJ1-1; D gene uncertain. The germline gives CDR1 SEHNR, CDR2 FQNEAQ (reference sequence). V was clipped by 5 bases and J by 1 base, with 17 bases between them. This CDR3 has 16 residues. The CDR3 DNA reads TGTGCCAGCAGCACACATACGGGGTACCCGAACACTGAAGCTTTCTTT. Amino acid sequence: CASSTHTGYPNTEAFF.

The chain is built from TRBV19 and TRBJ2-2; weak D call: TRBD1 (6 bases). The ends were cut back, 10 bases at V and 5 bases at J, with 20 bases in the middle. CDR3 length equals 15 residues. Germline CDR1 LNHDA, CDR2 SQIVND (reference sequence). The CDR3 loop is CATVGTRGYTGELFF. The CDR3 DNA sequence: TGTGCCACCGTTGGGACCAGGGGCTATACCGGGGAGCTGTTTTTT.

The chain is built from TRBV5-1 and TRBJ2-3; D is ambiguous. V gave up 0 bases and J gave up 0 bases, with 5 bases separating them. Germline V gives CDR1 SGHRS, CDR2 YFSETQ. The length of the CDR3 is 14 residues. CDR3 in DNA: TGCGCCAGCAGCTTGGATATTAGCACAGATACGCAGTATTTT. Its translation: CASSLDISTDTQYF.

This sequence joins TRBV30 and TRBJ2-2, with D perhaps TRBD1 (5 bases). Germline V lookup: CDR1 GTSNPN, CDR2 SVGIG (reference sequence). This CDR3 is 14 amino acids long. The V end lost 4 bases, the J end lost 7 bases, and 16 bases lay between the germline ends. Here the CDR3 DNA reads TGTGCCTGGAAAAGGGGCGCGTCTATCGGGGAGCTGTTTTTT. Protein: CAWKRGASIGELFF.

As regards this clone: Germline is not matched at one junction end, which may reflect a read error. The V and J genes are TRBV11-2 and TRBJ1-5; weak D call: TRBD1 (5 bases). Per the germline V gene, CDR1 is SGHAT and CDR2 is FQNNGV. The CDR3 consists of 15 residues. Written as DNA, the CDR3 is TGTGCCAGCAGTTTAGACAGTGACAGCAATCAGCCCCAGCATTTT. Amino acids: CASSLDSDSNQPQHF.

The chain joins TRBV29-1 to TRBJ2-1; 11 bases are shared with TRBD2. V trimming: 6 bases; J trimming: 5 bases; junction bases outside the gene matches: 3. Germline V gives CDR1 SQVTM, CDR2 ANQGSEA. This CDR3 is built from 13 residues. CDR3 in DNA: TGCAGCGTCGGGACTAGCGGAGACAATGAGCAGTTCTTC. This gives the protein CSVGTSGDNEQFF.

Only a few counts were recorded for this clone. The chain combines TRBV20-1 with TRBJ1-2, with D hard to call. The CDR3 is 11 residues long. CDR1 DFQATT and CDR2 SNEGSKA come from the germline V gene (reference sequence). The germline V and J ends were trimmed by 2 bases and 4 bases, with 5 bases remaining between them. The CDR3 DNA is TGCAGTGCTAGACTCACCTATGGCTACACCTTC. Amino acid sequence: CSARLTYGYTF.

This sequence joins TRBV5-1 and TRBJ2-5; D is possibly TRBD1 (6 bases). The J call may be incorrect, as the DNA end agrees better with TRBJ2-7. Looked up from germline, CDR1 is SGHRS and CDR2 is YFSETQ. This CDR3 contains 15 residues. CDR3: CASSLGAGEYYEQYF. For the CDR3, the DNA is TGCGCCAGCAGCTTGGGGGCAGGGGAGTACTACGAGCAGTACTTC.

V and J are TRBV10-3 and TRBJ2-3; 10 bases are shared with TRBD2. The CDR3 runs 14 residues. Trimming at V came to 11 bases and at J to 6 bases, leaving 11 bases not matched to a gene. Germline V CDR1 and CDR2: ENHRY, SYGVKD. The CDR3 DNA reads as TGTGCCGTCCAAAGCGGGAGGGCCCCGGATACGCAGTATTTT. Its translation: CAVQSGRAPDTQYF.

This chain connects TRBV7-2 to TRBJ2-1; the match to TRBD2 covers 11 bases. The germline V gene has CDR1 SGHTA and CDR2 FQGNSA. The CDR3 length is 16 residues. Unmatched junction bases numbered 11, after V lost 4 bases and J lost 9 bases. This chain's CDR3 is CASSSTTGLAVFEQFF. The DNA for the CDR3 is TGTGCCAGCAGCTCCACAACGGGACTAGCGGTTTTTGAGCAGTTCTTC.